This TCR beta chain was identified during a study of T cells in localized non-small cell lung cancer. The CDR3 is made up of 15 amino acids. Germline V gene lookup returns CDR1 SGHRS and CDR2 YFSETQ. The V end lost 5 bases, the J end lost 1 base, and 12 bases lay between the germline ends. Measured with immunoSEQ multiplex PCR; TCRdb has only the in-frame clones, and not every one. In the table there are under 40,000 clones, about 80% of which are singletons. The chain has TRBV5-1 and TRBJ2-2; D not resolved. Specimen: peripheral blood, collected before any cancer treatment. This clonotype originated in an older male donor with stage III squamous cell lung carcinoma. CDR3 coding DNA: TGCGCCAGCAGTTTCGTGGGTGGGAACACCGGGGAGCTGTTTTTT. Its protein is CASSFVGGNTGELFF.